The rows below give T cell receptor beta chains drawn from one sample of a study of CD4 and CD8 cells across lung adenocarcinoma regions. One entry per CDR3 protein results from TCRdb running MiXCR on the PCR reads. The sample lists some 4,500 distinct CDR3 sequences; 35% to 50% were seen once. The sequenced sample consisted of CD4+ T cells from the margin of a lung tumor. These receptors were obtained from a female donor with lung adenocarcinoma. The CD4 and CD8 labels of this study may be unreliable. The CDR3 runs from the conserved cysteine through the conserved F or W.

TRBJ2-2 | 14 | TRBV6-1 | CASRGAGGTGELFF
. | 17 | TRBV27 | CASSFIYSRFTTGAQYF
TRBJ2-5 | 18 | TRBV4-1 | CASSQGISSGTIQETQYF
TRBJ1-1 | 14 | TRBV27 | CASSLGGLGQEAFF
TRBJ2-3 | 13 | TRBV6-5 | CASSYSGTDTQYF
TRBJ2-3 | 15 | TRBV6-1 | CAGSPRGRARETQYF
TRBJ2-3 | 13 | TRBV5-1 | CASRSVGTYTQFF
TRBJ1-1 | 14 | TRBV7-8 | CASSPSRDRLEAFF
TRBJ2-4 | 14 | TRBV6-1 | CRSRGRGGKNTQYF
. | 14 | TRBV6-2/TRBV6-3 | CASSSPLREGEQYF
TRBJ2-5 | 13 | TRBV27 | CASMGQGGETQYF
TRBJ2-3 | 14 | TRBV27 | CASSLLGLADTQYF
TRBJ2-3 | 13 | TRBV11-3 | CASQRRGTDTQYF
TRBJ2-1 | 16 | TRBV5-1 | CASRIGAKTTYNEQFF
TRBJ2-7 | 15 | TRBV7-8 | CASSLFQGPSYEQYF
. | 15 | TRBV6-5 | CASSYGGGATETQYF
TRBJ2-5 | 15 | TRBV11-3 | CASSLMAEALGTQYF
. | 18 | TRBV7-8 | CASSLAFSTSGNRHEQYF
TRBJ2-6 | 18 | TRBV7-8 | CASSLVGVDLSGANVLTF
TRBJ1-4 | 14 | TRBV5-1 | CASSGGQSNEKLFF
TRBJ2-4 | 15 | TRBV12-3/TRBV12-4 | CASNNAGLAENIQYF
. | 16 | TRBV4-1 | CASSQDRASAYNEQYF
TRBJ2-5 | 14 | TRBV6-1 | CASSGDRYQETQYF
TRBJ2-2 | 16 | TRBV5-1 | CASSSLSVQEGGELFF
TRBJ2-5 | 14 | TRBV6-1 | CASSLRDSQETQYF
TRBJ2-1 | 16 | TRBV27 | CASSLSFASGRNEQFF
. | 14 | TRBV6-5 | CASSYGAGFYEQYF
TRBJ2-7 | 17 | TRBV12-3/TRBV12-4 | CASSSSPGTSGSYEQYF
TRBJ2-1 | 17 | TRBV10-3 | CATLGRAGDFVRGAQTF
TRBJ2-3 | 13 | TRBV6-1 | CASSGPGKNTQYF
. | 19 | TRBV25-1 | CASSDAPPRLAGHYNEQFF
TRBJ2-6 | 16 | TRBV6-5 | CASSYATGTGANVLTF
TRBJ2-1 | 16 | TRBV27 | CASSTGRLAGHNEQFF
TRBJ2-1 | 15 | TRBV20-1 | CSARDPPTRTHEQFF
TRBJ1-1 | 13 | TRBV3-1 | CASSLTIETEAFF
TRBJ2-1 | 15 | TRBV5-1 | CASSLVGDRGNEQFF
TRBJ2-4 | 14 | TRBV6-1 | CASSGLRSKNIQYF
TRBJ2-7 | 16 | TRBV27 | CASSLSGGTSGREQYF
TRBJ2-6 | 16 | TRBV6-5 | CASSYDRGSGANVLTF
TRBJ2-1 | 12 | TRBV6-5 | CASRILAGGIIF
TRBJ2-2 | 17 | TRBV4-1 | CASSPGGSLAGRTELFF
. | 16 | TRBV11-2 | CASSLEVAGVRYEQYF
TRBJ2-1 | 12 | TRBV10-3 | CAIAPSVNEQFF
TRBJ2-3 | 15 | TRBV7-2 | CASSASGQITDTQYF
TRBJ2-5 | 16 | TRBV4-2 | CASSQDGLAGAETQYF
TRBJ2-1 | 16 | TRBV7-8 | CASSLVAGDVYNEQFF
TRBJ2-1 | 15 | TRBV11-2 | CASSLLGGGPEGRFF